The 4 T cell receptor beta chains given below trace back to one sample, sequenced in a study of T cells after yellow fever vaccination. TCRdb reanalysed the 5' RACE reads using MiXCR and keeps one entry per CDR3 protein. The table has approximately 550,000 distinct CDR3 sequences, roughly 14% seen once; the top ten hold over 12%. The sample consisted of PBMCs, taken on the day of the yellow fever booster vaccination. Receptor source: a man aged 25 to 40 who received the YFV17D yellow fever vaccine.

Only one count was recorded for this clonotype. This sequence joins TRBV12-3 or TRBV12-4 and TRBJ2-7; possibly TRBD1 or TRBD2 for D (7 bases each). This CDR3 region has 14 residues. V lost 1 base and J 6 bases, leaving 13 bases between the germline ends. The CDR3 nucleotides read TGTGCCAGCAGTTTAGGCGGCAGGGGGGGCGAGCAGTACTTC. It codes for CASSLGGRGGEQYF.

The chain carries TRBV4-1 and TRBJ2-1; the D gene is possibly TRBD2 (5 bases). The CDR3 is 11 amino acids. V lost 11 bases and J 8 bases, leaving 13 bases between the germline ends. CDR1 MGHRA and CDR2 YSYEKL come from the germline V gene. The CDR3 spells CAAESDYEQFF. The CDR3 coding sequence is TGCGCCGCCGAATCGGACTATGAGCAGTTCTTC.

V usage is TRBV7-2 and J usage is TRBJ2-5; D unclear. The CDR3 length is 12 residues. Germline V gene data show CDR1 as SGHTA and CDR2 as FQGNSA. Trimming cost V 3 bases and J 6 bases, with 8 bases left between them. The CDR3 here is CASSLQGQTQYF. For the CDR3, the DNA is TGTGCCAGCAGCTTGCAAGGTCAGACCCAGTACTTC.

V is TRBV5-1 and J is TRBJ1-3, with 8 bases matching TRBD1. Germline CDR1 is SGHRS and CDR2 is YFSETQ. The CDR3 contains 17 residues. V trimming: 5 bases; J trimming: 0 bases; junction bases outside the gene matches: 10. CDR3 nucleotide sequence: TGCGCCAGCAGAGCCGGACAGGGAACGAGCTCTGGAAACACCATATATTTT. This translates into CASRAGQGTSSGNTIYF.